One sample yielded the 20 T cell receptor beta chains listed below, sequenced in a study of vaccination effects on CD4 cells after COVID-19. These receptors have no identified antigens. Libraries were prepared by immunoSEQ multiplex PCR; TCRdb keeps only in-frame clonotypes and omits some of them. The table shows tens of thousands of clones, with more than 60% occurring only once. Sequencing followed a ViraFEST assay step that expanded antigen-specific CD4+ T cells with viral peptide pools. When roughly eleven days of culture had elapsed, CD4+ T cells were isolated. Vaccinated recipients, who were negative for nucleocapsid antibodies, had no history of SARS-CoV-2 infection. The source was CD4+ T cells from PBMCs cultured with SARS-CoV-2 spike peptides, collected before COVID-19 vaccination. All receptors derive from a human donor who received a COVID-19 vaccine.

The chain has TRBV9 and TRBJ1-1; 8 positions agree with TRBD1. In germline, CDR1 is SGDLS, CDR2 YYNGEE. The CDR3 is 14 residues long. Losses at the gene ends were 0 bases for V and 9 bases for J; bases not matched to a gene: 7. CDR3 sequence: CASSVAGTGGKAFF. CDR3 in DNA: TGTGCCAGCAGCGTAGCTGGTACAGGGGGTAAAGCTTTCTTT.

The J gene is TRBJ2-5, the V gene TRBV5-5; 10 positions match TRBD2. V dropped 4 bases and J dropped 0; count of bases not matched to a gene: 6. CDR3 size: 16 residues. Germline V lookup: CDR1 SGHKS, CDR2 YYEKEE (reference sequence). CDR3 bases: TGTGCCAGCAGCGCCGGGACTAGCGCCAACCAAGAGACCCAGTACTTC. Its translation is CASSAGTSANQETQYF.

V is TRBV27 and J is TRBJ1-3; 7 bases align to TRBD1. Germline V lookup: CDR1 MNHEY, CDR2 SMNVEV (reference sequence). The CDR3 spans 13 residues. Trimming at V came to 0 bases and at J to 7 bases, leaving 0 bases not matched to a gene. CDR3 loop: CASSLSDRNTIYF. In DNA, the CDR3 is TGTGCCAGCAGTTTATCGGACAGGAACACCATATATTTT.

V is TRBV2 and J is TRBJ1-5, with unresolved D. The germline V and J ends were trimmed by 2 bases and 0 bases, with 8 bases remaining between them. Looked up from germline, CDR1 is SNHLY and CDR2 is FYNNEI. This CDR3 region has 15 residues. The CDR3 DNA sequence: TGTGCCAGCAGTGAACGGGTTTATAGCAATCAGCCCCAGCATTTT. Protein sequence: CASSERVYSNQPQHF.

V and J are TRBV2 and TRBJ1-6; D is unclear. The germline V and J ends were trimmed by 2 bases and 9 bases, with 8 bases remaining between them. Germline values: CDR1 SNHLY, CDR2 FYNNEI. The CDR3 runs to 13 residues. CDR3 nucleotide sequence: TGTGCCAGCAGTGAATCGTATGTTTCACCCCTCCACTTT. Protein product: CASSESYVSPLHF.

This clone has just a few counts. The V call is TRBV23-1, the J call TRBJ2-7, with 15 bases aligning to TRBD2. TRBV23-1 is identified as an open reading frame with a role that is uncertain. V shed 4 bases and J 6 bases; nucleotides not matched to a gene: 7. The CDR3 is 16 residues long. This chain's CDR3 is CASSRPGLAGGCEQYF. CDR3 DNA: TGCGCCAGCAGTCGTCCGGGACTAGCGGGAGGTTGCGAGCAGTACTTC.

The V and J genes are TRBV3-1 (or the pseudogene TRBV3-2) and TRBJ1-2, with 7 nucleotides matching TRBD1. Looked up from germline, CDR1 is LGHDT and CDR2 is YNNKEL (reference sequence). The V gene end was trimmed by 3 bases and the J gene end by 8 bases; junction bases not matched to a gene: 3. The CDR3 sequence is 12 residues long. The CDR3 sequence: CASSQRGQGYTF. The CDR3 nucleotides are TGTGCCAGCAGCCAGAGGGGACAGGGCTACACCTTC.

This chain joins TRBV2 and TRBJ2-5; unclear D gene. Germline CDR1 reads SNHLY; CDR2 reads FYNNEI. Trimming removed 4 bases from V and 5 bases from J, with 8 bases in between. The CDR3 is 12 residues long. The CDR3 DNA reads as TGTGCCAGCAGTGCCGCGCGGGAGACCCAGTACTTC. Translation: CASSAARETQYF.

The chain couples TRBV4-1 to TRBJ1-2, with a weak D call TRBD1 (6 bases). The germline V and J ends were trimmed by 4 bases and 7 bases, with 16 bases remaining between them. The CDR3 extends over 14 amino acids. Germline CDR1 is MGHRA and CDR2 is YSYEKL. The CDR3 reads CASSPQTGNGGYTF. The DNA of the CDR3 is TGCGCCAGCAGCCCACAAACAGGGAATGGTGGCTACACCTTC.

CDR3 coding DNA: TGTGCCAGCAGCTTAGGGGCAGGGGTTATCAATCAGCCCCAGCATTTT. Translated, it gives CASSLGAGVINQPQHF. This chain connects TRBV7-2 to TRBJ1-5, with D possibly TRBD1 on 6 matching bases. V dropped 1 base and J dropped 3 bases, with 13 bases sitting between them. Germline CDR1 reads SGHTA; CDR2 reads FQGNSA. The CDR3 covers 16 residues.

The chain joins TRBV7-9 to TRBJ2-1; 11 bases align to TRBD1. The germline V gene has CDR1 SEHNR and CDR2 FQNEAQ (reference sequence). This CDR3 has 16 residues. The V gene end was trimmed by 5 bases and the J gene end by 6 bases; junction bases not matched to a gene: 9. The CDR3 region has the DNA TGTGCCAGCAGCCCCTGGACAGGGGGCTCTGGCAATGAGCAGTTCTTC. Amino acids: CASSPWTGGSGNEQFF.

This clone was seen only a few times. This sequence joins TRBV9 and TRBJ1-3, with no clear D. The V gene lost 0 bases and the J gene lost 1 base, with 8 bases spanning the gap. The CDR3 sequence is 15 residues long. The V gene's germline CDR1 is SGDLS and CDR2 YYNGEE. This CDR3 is CASSVGGQSGNTIYF. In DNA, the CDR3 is TGTGCCAGCAGCGTAGGAGGCCAGTCTGGAAACACCATATATTTT.

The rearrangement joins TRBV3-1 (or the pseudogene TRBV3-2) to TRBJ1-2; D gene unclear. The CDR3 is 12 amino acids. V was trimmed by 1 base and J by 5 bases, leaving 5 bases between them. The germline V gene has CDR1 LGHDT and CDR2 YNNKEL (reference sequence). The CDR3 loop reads CASSQAVYGYTF. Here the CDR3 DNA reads TGTGCCAGCAGCCAAGCGGTTTATGGCTACACCTTC.

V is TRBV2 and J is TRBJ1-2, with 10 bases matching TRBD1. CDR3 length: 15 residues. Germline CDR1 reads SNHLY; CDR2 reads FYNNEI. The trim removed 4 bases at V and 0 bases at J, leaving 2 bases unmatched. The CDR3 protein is CASSATGGANYGYTF. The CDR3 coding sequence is TGTGCCAGCAGTGCGACAGGGGGCGCTAACTATGGCTACACCTTC.

For the CDR3, the DNA is TGTGCCAGCAGCTTAGACAGGGGACGGGCCCCTGAAGCTTTCTTT. Translation gives CASSLDRGRAPEAFF. V and J are TRBV11-1 and TRBJ1-1, with 7 bases lining up with TRBD1. In germline, CDR1 is SGHAT, CDR2 FQDESV (reference sequence). This CDR3 comprises 15 residues. V was clipped by 1 base and J by 6 bases; unmatched bases: 8. Combining the CDR3 with reference TRBV11-1 and TRBJ1-1 gives the whole variable domain EAEVAQSPRYKITEKSQAVAFWCDPISGHATLYWYRQILGQGPELLVQFQDESVVDDSQLPKDRFSAERLKGVDSTLKIQPAELGDSAMYLCASSLDRGRAPEAFFGQGTRLTVV.

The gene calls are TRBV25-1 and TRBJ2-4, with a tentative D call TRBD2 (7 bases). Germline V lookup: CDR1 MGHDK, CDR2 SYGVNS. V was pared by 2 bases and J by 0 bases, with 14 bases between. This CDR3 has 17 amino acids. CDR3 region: CASSEPSGGLAKNIQYF. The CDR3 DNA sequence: TGTGCCAGCAGTGAACCCTCCGGGGGGCTAGCCAAAAACATTCAGTACTTC.

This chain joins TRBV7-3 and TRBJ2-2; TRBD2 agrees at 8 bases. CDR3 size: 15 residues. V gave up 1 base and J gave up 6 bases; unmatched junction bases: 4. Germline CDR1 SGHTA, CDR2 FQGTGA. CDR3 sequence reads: CASSLIGTSSGELFF. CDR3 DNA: TGTGCCAGCAGCTTAATAGGGACTAGTTCCGGGGAGCTGTTTTTT.

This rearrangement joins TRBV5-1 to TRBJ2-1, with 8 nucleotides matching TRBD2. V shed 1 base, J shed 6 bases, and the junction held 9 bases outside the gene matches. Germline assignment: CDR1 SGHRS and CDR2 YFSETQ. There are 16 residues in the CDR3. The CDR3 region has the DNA TGCGCCAGCAGCTTGAGGTCCTCGGGGGGGCTCAATGAGCAGTTCTTC. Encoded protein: CASSLRSSGGLNEQFF.

In DNA, the CDR3 is TGTGCCAGCAGCCAGAGGAGCGAGCAGTACTTC. It translates to CASSQRSEQYF. V and J are TRBV7-9 and TRBJ2-7; D gene ambiguous. The length of the CDR3 is 11 residues. V was clipped by 5 bases and J by 6 bases, with 8 bases between them. From germline, CDR1 is SEHNR and CDR2 FQNEAQ (reference sequence).

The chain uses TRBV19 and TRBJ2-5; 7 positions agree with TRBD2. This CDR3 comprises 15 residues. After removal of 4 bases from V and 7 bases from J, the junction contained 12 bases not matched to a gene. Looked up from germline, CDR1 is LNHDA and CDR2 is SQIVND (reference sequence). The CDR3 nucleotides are TGTGCCAGTAGTAACCTGGGAGGGCGGGACGGGACCCAGTACTTC. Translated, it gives CASSNLGGRDGTQYF.